The source of this T cell receptor (beta chain) is a study of beta chain features in type 1 diabetes. Study summary: Patients shared similar age, gender and cell yields with healthy donors. About 110 million sorted cells were examined across all samples. Overall study findings and caveats: In every one of the four CD4+ subsets, TCRB CDR3s were moderately but significantly shorter in Type 1 diabetes patients. In type 1 diabetes patients, VDJ junctions had fewer insertions; deletions at these junctions were more frequent.

The table lists this clone with a few counts. Its specificity is unknown. Reverse transcription of all isolated RNA meant that expressed TCRB transcripts were sequenced. The protocol was immunoSEQ multiplex PCR, while the TCRdb copy is restricted to in-frame clones and leaves out a portion. The table shows under 850,000 clones, with 13% occurring only once. This CDR3 region has 15 residues. CDR1 and CDR2 from the germline V gene are LNHNV and YYDKDF (reference sequence). Trimming took off 11 bases at V and 0 bases at J, with 17 bases between the two ends. This chain links TRBV15 with TRBJ1-5; D might be TRBD1 (6 bases). Sequencing input: naive CD4+ T cells from blood. This clonotype was sampled from a man in his late teens or twenties with type 1 diabetes. In nucleotides, the CDR3 is TGTGCCTCATGGGGGCCTCGCGATAGCAATCAGCCCCAGCATTTT. It is translated as CASWGPRDSNQPQHF.